Below, 4 T cell receptor beta chains from the same sample are listed, as sequenced in a study of control samples from healthy donors and cancer patients. The data were produced by immunoSEQ multiplex PCR, yet TCRdb's version contains in-frame clones alone and is incomplete. The repertoire holds roughly 220,000 clones, with around 94% as singletons. Material for sequencing was blood. Receptor source: a middle-aged man in good health.

The rearrangement joins TRBV7-9 to TRBJ1-5, with TRBD1 as a possible D gene (6 bases). The germline gives CDR1 SEHNR, CDR2 FQNEAQ (reference sequence). Trimming cost V 5 bases and J 0 bases, with 17 bases left between them. The CDR3 has 17 residues. The CDR3: CASSARGGTTSNQPQHF. CDR3 bases: TGTGCCAGCAGCGCCAGGGGCGGGACAACTAGCAATCAGCCCCAGCATTTT.

This chain connects TRBV27 to TRBJ1-4; 9 bases fit TRBD1. Trimming took 3 bases from V and 7 from J; bases not matched to a gene: 6. The CDR3 spans 15 residues. Germline CDR1 MNHEY, CDR2 SMNVEV (reference sequence). Here the CDR3 reads CASSFGLGQGEKLFF. For the CDR3, the DNA is TGTGCCAGCAGTTTTGGGTTGGGACAGGGTGAAAAACTGTTTTTT.

The chain recombines TRBV7-2 with TRBJ1-5; D gene uncertain. The CDR3 extends over 14 amino acids. The V gene's germline CDR1 is SGHTA and CDR2 FQGNSA. The V end lost 4 bases, the J end lost 1 base, and 8 bases lay between the germline ends. DNA for the CDR3: TGTGCCAGCAGCTCCCCGCCCAGCAATCAGCCCCAGCATTTT. It yields the protein CASSSPPSNQPQHF.

The chain couples TRBV11-3 to TRBJ1-4, with 7 positions matching TRBD1. J gave up 5 bases and V 0 bases, and 6 bases lay outside the gene matches. This CDR3 comprises 16 residues. Germline V lookup: CDR1 SGHNT, CDR2 YENEEA. The CDR3 bases are TGTGCCAGCAGCTTAGATCGGGGACAGCCAAATGAAAAACTGTTTTTT. Translated, it gives CASSLDRGQPNEKLFF.